The 23 T cell receptor beta chains below all came from one sample that was sequenced in a study of blood T cell repertoires in COVID-19. This table comes from immunoSEQ multiplex PCR, and its TCRdb copy is limited to in-frame clones, with some not included. The sample lists 60,000 to 70,000 clones, around 85% occurring once. Source material: peripheral blood. The receptor source for this set is an older woman with acute or convalescent COVID-19.

This chain links TRBV5-1 with TRBJ2-1, with TRBD1 identical over 8 bases. Germline values: CDR1 SGHRS, CDR2 YFSETQ. This CDR3 is built from 16 residues. With V trimmed by 0 bases and J by 0 bases, 2 bases remained unmatched. CDR3 sequence reads: CASSLGTGSSYNEQFF. The DNA of the CDR3 is TGCGCCAGCAGCTTGGGGACAGGGAGCTCCTACAATGAGCAGTTCTTC.

This chain uses TRBV9 with TRBJ2-5, with D perhaps TRBD1 (6 bases). There are 15 residues in the CDR3. Trimming took off 3 bases at V and 5 bases at J, with 17 bases between the two ends. Germline CDR1 is SGDLS and CDR2 is YYNGEE. CDR3 region: CASSDGQGRQETQYF. CDR3 nucleotide sequence: TGTGCCAGCAGCGATGGGCAGGGGCGACAGGAGACCCAGTACTTC.

The chain couples TRBV5-1 to TRBJ1-1; TRBD1 aligns across 10 bases. V was pared by 5 bases and J by 7 bases, with 8 bases of the junction left unmatched. Germline V lookup: CDR1 SGHRS, CDR2 YFSETQ. This CDR3 contains 14 residues. CDR3 in DNA: TGCGCCAGCAGGGACGACAGGGGGCAATTTGAAGCTTTCTTT. This translates into CASRDDRGQFEAFF.

This chain links TRBV6-6 with TRBJ1-5, with a possible D match to TRBD1 (5 bases). The CDR3 is 13 residues long. Trimming removed 0 bases at V and 7 bases at J, with 7 bases between. Germline V gene lookup returns CDR1 MNHNY and CDR2 SVGAGI (reference sequence). CDR3 in amino acids: CASSYSQEQPQHF. The CDR3, as DNA: TGTGCCAGCAGTTACTCACAGGAGCAGCCCCAGCATTTT.

The V and J genes are TRBV2 and TRBJ1-2; D is undetermined. The germline gives CDR1 SNHLY, CDR2 FYNNEI. Trimming removed 4 bases at V and 5 bases at J, with 11 bases between. CDR3 length: 13 amino acids. The CDR3 DNA reads as TGTGCCAGCAGTGTTCTGACACCTTATGGCTACACCTTC. Translation gives CASSVLTPYGYTF.

V usage is TRBV5-4 and J usage is TRBJ2-5; 14 bases are shared with TRBD2. Losses at the gene ends were 5 bases for V and 3 bases for J; bases not matched to a gene: 3. This CDR3 contains 15 residues. CDR1 is SGHNT, CDR2 YYREEE, per germline (reference sequence). CDR3 DNA: TGTGCCAGCAGTATGACTAGCGGGAGGGAAGAGACCCAGTACTTC. It codes for CASSMTSGREETQYF.

V is TRBV5-6 and J is TRBJ1-2, with 10 bases that match TRBD1. The germline V gene encodes CDR1 SGHDT and CDR2 YYEEEE. CDR3 length: 15 residues. Trimming took 4 bases from V and 4 from J; bases not matched to a gene: 7. CDR3 region: CASSAAGTGVYGYTF. The CDR3 DNA sequence: TGTGCCAGCAGCGCCGCCGGGACAGGGGTCTATGGCTACACCTTC.

The chain carries TRBV27 and TRBJ2-7; D is perhaps TRBD1 (6 bases). The CDR3 length is 16 residues. V gave up 6 bases and J gave up 0 bases, with 18 bases separating them. CDR1 is MNHEY, CDR2 SMNVEV, per germline (reference sequence). CDR3 DNA: TGTGCCAGCAGCCTAAAGGTCCCGGGACACTCCTACGAGCAGTACTTC. This codes for CASSLKVPGHSYEQYF.

This clone was seen only once. V and J are TRBV11-2 and TRBJ2-4, with 7 bases fitting TRBD1. Germline CDR1 and CDR2: SGHAT and FQNNGV. The junction had 6 bases not matched to a gene; V was cut back by 1 base and J by 0 bases. CDR3 length: 17 residues. CDR3 coding DNA: TGTGCCAGCAGCTTAGTGAAGACAGGGATAGCCAAAAACATTCAGTACTTC. Its protein is CASSLVKTGIAKNIQYF.

The chain links TRBV7-8 to TRBJ1-4; TRBD1 might be the D (6 bases). In germline, CDR1 is SGHVS, CDR2 FQNEAQ. V shed 6 bases and J shed 7 bases, with 15 bases lying between them. This CDR3 region has 14 residues. The CDR3 region has the DNA TGTGCCAGCAGTACCGGCAGGGGCGGTGAAAAACTGTTTTTT. Amino acids: CASSTGRGGEKLFF.

The chain employs TRBV6-5 and TRBJ2-7; 8 bases are shared with TRBD2. This CDR3 has 15 residues. Germline CDR1 reads MNHEY; CDR2 reads SVGAGI. J lost 2 bases, V lost 7 bases, and 10 bases had no gene match. The CDR3 nucleotides are TGTGCCAGCACCCTCGAGGCTAGCGGGCCCTACGAGCAGTACTTC. Its protein product is CASTLEASGPYEQYF.

The chain links TRBV6-5 to TRBJ2-1, with 13 bases that match TRBD2. The CDR3 covers 15 residues. Germline V lookup: CDR1 MNHEY, CDR2 SVGAGI. Trimming cost V 6 bases and J 6 bases; bases outside gene matches: 5. CDR3 sequence reads: CASSPRLAGGNEQFF. The CDR3 DNA is TGTGCCAGCAGCCCGCGACTAGCGGGGGGCAATGAGCAGTTCTTC.

The chain has TRBV11-2 and TRBJ1-3, with D maybe TRBD1 (5 bases). Trimming shortened V by 6 bases and J by 1 base, and 13 bases separated the two germline ends. The germline V gene encodes CDR1 SGHAT and CDR2 FQNNGV. The CDR3 runs 15 residues. The CDR3 sequence is CASRGSGFSGNTIYF. The CDR3 DNA reads TGTGCCAGCAGGGGATCAGGGTTTTCTGGAAACACCATATATTTT.

In DNA, the CDR3 is TGTGCCAGCAGCCAAGCCCCAGGGGTACAACTGTTTTTT. Protein: CASSQAPGVQLFF. V gene TRBV3-1 (or the pseudogene TRBV3-2) combines with J gene TRBJ1-4; the D gene is possibly TRBD1 (6 bases). This CDR3 has 13 amino acids. Trimming took 1 base from V and 12 from J, leaving 12 bases between them. CDR1 and CDR2 from the germline V gene are LGHDT and YNNKEL (reference sequence).

V and J are TRBV6-1 and TRBJ1-2; D gene ambiguous. The germline V gene encodes CDR1 MNHNS and CDR2 SASEGT. V was trimmed by 3 bases and J by 1 base, leaving 12 bases between them. CDR3 length: 15 amino acids. In DNA, the CDR3 is TGTGCCAGCAGTGACCAGGTAACGAGTAACTATGGCTACACCTTC. It encodes CASSDQVTSNYGYTF.

The J gene is TRBJ1-2, the V gene TRBV18; maybe TRBD1 (6 bases). Trimming took off 0 bases at V and 1 base at J, with 18 bases between the two ends. The CDR3 contains 18 residues. Per the germline V gene, CDR1 is KGHSH and CDR2 is LQKENI. The CDR3 DNA reads as TGTGCCAGCTCACCACCGAACAGGGCCCATGCCGATAACTATGGCTACACCTTC. It codes for CASSPPNRAHADNYGYTF.

This rearrangement joins TRBV30 to TRBJ2-1; TRBD1 aligns across 10 bases. The CDR3 covers 14 residues. V trimming: 4 bases; J trimming: 9 bases; junction bases outside the gene matches: 9. Germline CDR1 and CDR2: GTSNPN and SVGIG (reference sequence). CDR3 loop: CAWNPGQGMREQFF. The CDR3 region has the DNA TGTGCCTGGAATCCGGGACAGGGGATGCGTGAGCAGTTCTTC.

This clone was seen once. V gene TRBV19 combines with J gene TRBJ2-5, with unresolved D. The CDR3 is made up of 13 amino acids. Per germline, CDR1 LNHDA and CDR2 SQIVND (reference sequence). V was pared by 3 bases and J by 1 base, with 6 bases between. The DNA for the CDR3 is TGTGCCAGTAGTATTAATTTCCAAGAGACCCAGTACTTC. Translation gives CASSINFQETQYF.

This clone was counted between two and nine times. J is TRBJ2-3 and V is TRBV30, with 8 bases aligning to TRBD1. Per germline, CDR1 GTSNPN and CDR2 SVGIG (reference sequence). V shed 4 bases, J shed 4 bases, and the junction held 10 bases outside the gene matches. The CDR3 runs 15 residues. This CDR3 is CAWTGQGLGADTQYF. The CDR3 DNA reads TGTGCCTGGACTGGACAGGGCTTGGGGGCAGATACGCAGTATTTT.

The V call is TRBV6-1, the J call TRBJ1-2; 8 nucleotides align to TRBD1. The CDR3 extends over 14 amino acids. Germline CDR1 and CDR2: MNHNS and SASEGT. V was pared by 3 bases and J by 5 bases, with 5 bases of the junction left unmatched. The CDR3 reads CASSDGQGRYGYTF. CDR3 bases: TGTGCCAGCAGTGATGGACAGGGCAGGTATGGCTACACCTTC.

V gene TRBV19 combines with J gene TRBJ1-5; D is undetermined. The CDR3 totals 17 residues. Per germline, CDR1 LNHDA and CDR2 SQIVND (reference sequence). Trimming stripped 4 bases from V and 0 bases from J, with 16 bases between. CDR3 sequence reads: CASSNYEIRYSNQPQHF. The DNA for the CDR3 is TGTGCCAGTAGTAATTACGAGATCAGGTATAGCAATCAGCCCCAGCATTTT. The variable domain in full, completed from reference TRBV19 and TRBJ1-5, reads DGGITQSPKYLFRKEGQNVTLSCEQNLNHDAMYWYRQDPGQGLRLIYYSQIVNDFQKGDIAEGYSVSREKKESFPLTVTSAQKNPTAFYLCASSNYEIRYSNQPQHFGDGTRLSIL.

The rearrangement links TRBV11-2 to TRBJ2-2; possible D gene TRBD1, 5 bases. The CDR3 spans 13 residues. Trimming took off 8 bases at V and 5 bases at J, with 12 bases between the two ends. In germline, CDR1 is SGHAT, CDR2 FQNNGV. CDR3 sequence: CASAAGATGELFF. DNA for the CDR3: TGTGCCAGCGCCGCTGGGGCGACCGGGGAGCTGTTTTTT.

In regard to this clone: At the DNA level, this CDR3 is encoded by other sequences in the same sample as well. The chain combines TRBV2 with TRBJ2-7, with D possibly matching TRBD1 (5 bases). In germline, CDR1 is SNHLY, CDR2 FYNNEI. The CDR3 extends over 14 amino acids. Deletions cut 2 bases from V and 3 bases from J, with 11 bases between. CDR3 loop: CASSEQGEGYEQYF. The CDR3 DNA follows: TGTGCCAGCAGTGAACAGGGTGAAGGCTACGAGCAGTACTTC.